A selection of T cell receptor beta chains follows, all from one sample in a study of coeliac disease. Sequencing was performed with immunoSEQ multiplex PCR; in TCRdb, only in-frame clones are kept and a portion is missing. The sample holds about 2,100 clones, roughly two thirds seen once. Material: lamina propria lymphocytes from the gut. These receptors were obtained from a woman between 45 and 60 years old with celiac disease on a gluten-free diet. Both conserved end residues are part of each CDR3. A D gene is named only where the DNA matches it firmly. A row's size may be missing; if present it is once, few, many or a size class.

j_call,d_call,clone_size,v_call,cdr3_aa,cdr3_nt
TRBJ1-3,-,-,TRBV30,CAWSVIRGSGNTIYF,TGTGCCTGGAGTGTAATAAGGGGCTCTGGAAACACCATATATTTT
TRBJ1-6,-,-,TRBV10-2,CASREVSYNSPLHF,TGCGCCAGCAGGGAGGTATCCTATAATTCACCCCTCCACTTT
TRBJ1-5,TRBD1,-,TRBV9,CASSVDIRGVPQHF,TGTGCCAGCAGCGTAGATATCAGGGGGGTACCCCAGCATTTT
TRBJ2-5,-,-,TRBV19,CASRPGSQETQYF,TGTGCCAGTAGGCCGGGATCCCAAGAGACCCAGTACTTC
TRBJ1-1,-,-,TRBV5-6,CASSPGRGWNTEAFF,TGTGCCAGCAGCCCAGGCCGGGGGTGGAACACTGAAGCTTTCTTT
TRBJ2-3,-,-,TRBV5-6,CASSLVPGRPDTQYF,TGTGCCAGCAGCTTGGTCCCAGGGAGGCCAGATACGCAGTATTTT
TRBJ2-7,-,-,TRBV5-1,CASSLQGPTYEQYF,TGCGCCAGCAGCTTGCAGGGCCCTACCTACGAGCAGTACTTC
TRBJ1-2,-,-,TRBV6-1,CASTKEVGYGYTF,TGTGCCAGCACTAAGGAGGTCGGCTATGGCTACACCTTC
TRBJ2-3,-,-,TRBV2,CASIGDTQYF,TGTGCCAGTATCGGGGATACGCAGTATTTT
TRBJ2-3,-,-,TRBV25-1,CASRDSGDTQYF,TGTGCCAGCAGGGACAGCGGCGATACGCAGTATTTT
TRBJ2-7,-,-,TRBV7-8,CAIDRGGYEQYF,TGTGCCATTGATAGGGGCGGCTACGAGCAGTACTTC
TRBJ2-7,-,once,TRBV7-2,CASSSYSGQDYEQYF,TGTGCCAGCAGCTCTTACTCGGGACAAGACTACGAGCAGTACTTC
TRBJ2-5,TRBD1,-,TRBV18,CASSQDRETQYF,TGTGCCAGCTCACAGGACAGGGAGACCCAGTACTTC
TRBJ1-2,-,-,TRBV7-2,CASSLPPAGGRIGGYTF,TGTGCCAGCAGCTTACCCCCGGCCGGGGGGCGGATTGGTGGCTACACCTTC